Below, 17 T cell receptor beta chains from the same sample are listed, as sequenced in a study of T-cell reconstitution after alpha-beta-depleted transplantation in children. Unique molecular identifiers were used to barcode this TCRbeta library. TCRdb re-analysed the PCR reads in MiXCR, keeping a single row per CDR3 protein. The sample records roughly 120,000 distinct CDR3 sequences, 23% being singletons. This specimen consisted of PBMCs, mostly from graft donor cells, obtained 180 days after TCRalphabeta/CD19-depleted stem cell transplant. The receptors shown here come from a male patient between 2 and 10 years old who had a stem cell transplant for chronic granulomatous disease, so the T cells may come from the graft donor.

The J gene is TRBJ1-4, the V gene TRBV7-9, with D maybe TRBD1 (5 bases). The CDR3 loop spans 15 amino acids. From germline, CDR1 is SEHNR and CDR2 FQNEAQ (reference sequence). Trimming stripped 6 bases from V and 7 bases from J, with 18 bases between. CDR3 sequence (DNA): TGTGCCAGCAGAACTCACGGGGGAGAAGGTGAAAAACTGTTTTTT. This translates into CASRTHGGEGEKLFF.

The chain is built from TRBV27 and TRBJ1-6, with a tentative D call TRBD1 (5 bases). Trimming left V 6 bases short and J 10 bases short, with 16 bases between. CDR3 size: 14 residues. Germline V lookup: CDR1 MNHEY, CDR2 SMNVEV (reference sequence). CDR3 bases: TGTGCCAGCAGGATTACGGGACCTAACTCACCCCTCCACTTT. As protein: CASRITGPNSPLHF.

This clonotype was seen a single time. This rearrangement joins TRBV5-1 to TRBJ2-6; D gene ambiguous. Trimming pared 4 bases from V and 1 base from J, leaving 9 bases between. The CDR3 contains 15 residues. From germline, CDR1 is SGHRS and CDR2 YFSETQ. The CDR3 bases are TGCGCCAGCAGCCCCACTTTGTCTGGGGCCAACGTCCTGACTTTC. It codes for CASSPTLSGANVLTF. The complete variable domain, with remaining parts taken from reference TRBV5-1 and TRBJ2-6, reads KAGVTQTPRYLIKTRGQQVTLSCSPISGHRSVSWYQQTPGQGLQFLFEYFSETQRNKGNFPGRFSGRQFSNSRSEMNVSTLELGDSALYLCASSPTLSGANVLTFGAGSRLTVL.

The chain is built from TRBV29-1 and TRBJ2-3, with D perhaps assigned TRBD1 or TRBD2 (6 bases each). The CDR3 contains 14 residues. V lost 2 bases, J lost 3 bases, and 12 bases lay in between. From germline, CDR1 is SQVTM and CDR2 ANQGSEA. CDR3 in amino acids: CSVEMGGATDTQYF. DNA of the CDR3: TGCAGCGTTGAAATGGGGGGCGCAACAGATACGCAGTATTTT.

The table lists this clonotype with a few counts. This chain links TRBV11-2 with TRBJ2-1, with D possibly matching TRBD2 (8 bases). V was cut by 5 bases and J by 0 bases, with 29 bases left in between. The germline V gene encodes CDR1 SGHAT and CDR2 FQNNGV. This CDR3 has 21 residues. The CDR3 DNA follows: TGTGCCAGCAGCGCTCCGAGGGGCGGGGGGCCCAGACAGGGCTCCTACAATGAGCAGTTCTTC. Its protein is CASSAPRGGGPRQGSYNEQFF.

V gene TRBV5-6 combines with J gene TRBJ2-5; TRBD1 aligns across 7 bases. Germline V gives CDR1 SGHDT, CDR2 YYEEEE. The CDR3 sequence is 17 residues long. Germline trimming cut 1 base from V and 0 bases from J; bases unmatched to any gene: 9. The CDR3 nucleotides are TGTGCCAGCAGCTTGAATGTTGACAGGGATGACCAAGAGACCCAGTACTTC. Translated, it gives CASSLNVDRDDQETQYF.

This clonotype was counted ten times or more. The chain combines TRBV12-3 or TRBV12-4 with TRBJ1-6; a weak D match, TRBD1 (5 bases). Trimming shortened V by 6 bases and J by 3 bases, and 12 bases separated the two germline ends. The CDR3 length is 15 residues. The DNA for the CDR3 is TGTGCCAGCAGGGTCTGGGACCTCTATAATTCACCCCTCCACTTT. Residues: CASRVWDLYNSPLHF.

This clonotype showed up many times. The chain employs TRBV7-2 and TRBJ2-3; a possible D gene is TRBD1 (5 bases). The V end lost 5 bases, the J end lost 5 bases, and 14 bases lay between the germline ends. CDR1 is SGHTA and CDR2 is FQGNSA in the germline V gene. The CDR3 is 14 amino acids. The CDR3 nucleotides read TGTGCCAGCAGCCCAGGTGGGGCACAAGATACGCAGTATTTT. Its protein product is CASSPGGAQDTQYF.

The sample holds many counts of this clonotype. The DNA of the CDR3 is TGCAGTGCTCAAAAGACAGCCCATAACACTGAAGCTTTCTTT. Protein: CSAQKTAHNTEAFF. The chain combines TRBV20-1 with TRBJ1-1; D perhaps matches TRBD1 (5 bases). This CDR3 is built from 14 residues. Germline CDR1 is DFQATT and CDR2 is SNEGSKA (reference sequence). V gave up 5 bases and J gave up 2 bases, with 15 bases separating them.

Only a few counts were recorded for this clonotype. The V and J genes are TRBV6-5 and TRBJ2-7; TRBD1 is a possible D gene (5 bases). Germline values: CDR1 MNHEY, CDR2 SVGAGI. This CDR3 comprises 14 residues. Trimming took 4 bases from V and 4 from J, leaving 14 bases between them. The CDR3 bases are TGTGCCAGCAGTTCCAGGGCCCTACTTTACGAGCAGTACTTC. It translates to CASSSRALLYEQYF.

This clonotype was recorded only once. The rearrangement joins TRBV18 to TRBJ2-1, with 7 bases lining up with TRBD1. After removal of 5 bases from V and 0 bases from J, the junction contained 7 bases not matched to a gene. The length of the CDR3 is 16 residues. CDR1 and CDR2 (germline): KGHSH, LQKENI. CDR3 sequence: CASSTTGAVSYNEQFF. The CDR3, as DNA: TGTGCCAGCTCAACCACAGGGGCCGTCTCCTACAATGAGCAGTTCTTC.

CDR3 residues: CASSDLDSSGDTQYF. The DNA of the CDR3 is TGTGCCAGCAGTGATCTAGATTCGAGCGGAGATACGCAGTATTTT. The gene calls are TRBV27 and TRBJ2-3, with D possibly matching TRBD2 (5 bases). V gave up 5 bases and J gave up 5 bases, with 17 bases separating them. The V gene's germline CDR1 is MNHEY and CDR2 SMNVEV (reference sequence). The CDR3 is 15 amino acids.

By proportion, this clonotype is medium-sized. The J gene is TRBJ2-3, the V gene TRBV11-2; no firm D call. V lost 0 bases to trimming and J lost 4 bases, with 8 bases between them. The CDR3 length is 14 residues. Germline V lookup: CDR1 SGHAT, CDR2 FQNNGV. The CDR3 spells CASSLELAADTQYF. In DNA form, the CDR3 reads TGTGCCAGCAGCTTAGAGCTGGCGGCAGATACGCAGTATTTT. Using reference TRBV11-2 and TRBJ2-3 for the parts outside the CDR3, the full variable domain is EAGVAQSPRYKIIEKRQSVAFWCNPISGHATLYWYQQILGQGPKLLIQFQNNGVVDDSQLPKDRFSAERLKGVDSTLKIQPAKLEDSAVYLCASSLELAADTQYFGPGTRLTVL.

This clonotype was seen a handful of times. The chain is built from TRBV10-3 and TRBJ1-4; D not resolved. CDR1 ENHRY and CDR2 SYGVKD come from the germline V gene. CDR3 length: 15 residues. Trimming stripped 3 bases from V and 4 bases from J, with 12 bases between. CDR3 residues: CAISDALLLNEKLFF. CDR3 coding DNA: TGTGCCATCAGTGACGCGCTACTCCTTAATGAAAAACTGTTTTTT.

This clonotype was recorded many times. The gene calls are TRBV14 and TRBJ2-1; D is perhaps TRBD1 (6 bases). CDR3 length equals 15 residues. V lost 0 bases, J lost 11 bases, and 17 bases lay in between. Germline values: CDR1 SGHDN, CDR2 FVKESK. The DNA of the CDR3 is TGTGCCAGCAGCCAAGAAGAGTACAGGGCGGTTAAGCAGTTCTTC. It encodes CASSQEEYRAVKQFF. Full variable domain (missing parts from reference TRBV14 and TRBJ2-1): EAGVTQFPSHSVIEKGQTVTLRCDPISGHDNLYWYRRVMGKEIKFLLHFVKESKQDESGMPNNRFLAERTGGTYSTLKVQPAELEDSGVYFCASSQEEYRAVKQFFGPGTRLTVL.

This clonotype appeared a few times. The chain uses TRBV5-6 and TRBJ2-7, with TRBD2 matching over 8 bases. The CDR3 runs 14 residues. CDR1 SGHDT and CDR2 YYEEEE come from the germline V gene. Losses at the gene ends were 1 base for V and 6 bases for J; bases not matched to a gene: 6. CDR3 DNA: TGTGCCAGCAGCTTGTCAGCGGGAGTATCCGAGCAGTACTTC. Amino acid sequence: CASSLSAGVSEQYF.

The V call is TRBV28, the J call TRBJ2-7; 7 bases line up with TRBD2. Germline V gene lookup returns CDR1 MDHEN and CDR2 SYDVKM. V shed 6 bases, J shed 5 bases, and the junction held 13 bases outside the gene matches. This CDR3 contains 15 residues. In nucleotides, the CDR3 is TGTGCCAGCAGCAAACCGCGACTAGCTCGGAACGAGCAGTACTTC. Its translation: CASSKPRLARNEQYF.